Below, one T cell receptor beta chain is given with its context. The sample belongs to a study of cytotoxic CD8 clonotypes in ibrutinib-treated CLL. The CDR3 has 15 residues. The V gene's germline CDR1 is SGHDT and CDR2 YYEEEE. V dropped 4 bases and J dropped 2 bases, with 10 bases sitting between them. TCR beta library input comprised about 1.8 micrograms of genomic DNA from cryopreserved PBMCs. TCRdb keeps only in-frame clones here, not all; method: immunoSEQ multiplex PCR. This sample has 49,000 or so clones, with 45% to 55% found just once. The V call is TRBV5-6, the J call TRBJ2-6; TRBD2 might be the D (6 bases). Source: PBMCs, taken after 12 months of ibrutinib treatment. The receptor was derived from a human donor with chronic lymphocytic leukemia. In DNA form, the CDR3 reads TGTGCCAGCAGCACTGCGGGGACTGGGGCCAACGTCCTGACTTTC. Residues: CASSTAGTGANVLTF.